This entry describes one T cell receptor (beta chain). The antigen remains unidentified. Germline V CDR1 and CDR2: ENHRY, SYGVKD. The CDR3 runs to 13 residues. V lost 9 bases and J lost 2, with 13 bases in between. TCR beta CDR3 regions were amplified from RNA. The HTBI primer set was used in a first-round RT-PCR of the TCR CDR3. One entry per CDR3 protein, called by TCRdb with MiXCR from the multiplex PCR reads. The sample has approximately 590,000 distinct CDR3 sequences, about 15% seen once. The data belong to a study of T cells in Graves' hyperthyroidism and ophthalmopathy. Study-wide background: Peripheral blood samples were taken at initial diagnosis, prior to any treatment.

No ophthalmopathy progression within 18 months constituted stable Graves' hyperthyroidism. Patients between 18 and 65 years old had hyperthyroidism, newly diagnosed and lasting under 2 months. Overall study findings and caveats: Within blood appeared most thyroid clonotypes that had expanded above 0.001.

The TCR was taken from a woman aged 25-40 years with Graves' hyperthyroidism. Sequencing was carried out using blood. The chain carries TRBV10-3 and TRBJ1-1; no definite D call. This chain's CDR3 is CAIGPAGNTEAFF. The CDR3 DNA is TGTGCCATTGGCCCCGCGGGAAACACTGAAGCTTTCTTT.